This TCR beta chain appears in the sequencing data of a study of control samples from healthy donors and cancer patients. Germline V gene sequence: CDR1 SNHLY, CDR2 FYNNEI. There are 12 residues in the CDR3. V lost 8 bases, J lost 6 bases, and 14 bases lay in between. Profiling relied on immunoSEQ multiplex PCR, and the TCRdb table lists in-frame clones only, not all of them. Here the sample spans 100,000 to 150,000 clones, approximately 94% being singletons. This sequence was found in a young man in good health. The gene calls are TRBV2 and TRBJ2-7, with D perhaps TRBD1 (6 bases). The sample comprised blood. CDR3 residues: CASPNRAGEQYF. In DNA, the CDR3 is TGTGCCAGCCCCAACAGGGCTGGCGAGCAGTACTTC.